Given below is one T cell receptor beta chain in context. Clones were read by immunoSEQ multiplex PCR, and TCRdb kept only the in-frame ones, dropping some. The sample yields around 41,000 clones, 75% to 95% seen once. The sample is drawn from a study of T cell changes during pregnancy in multiple sclerosis. Trimming removed 4 bases from V and 8 bases from J; junction bases left unmatched: 5. Germline V gene sequence: CDR1 SGHRS, CDR2 YFSETQ. There are 13 residues in the CDR3. The starting material was CD4+ T cells from peripheral blood mononuclear cells, obtained in the third trimester of pregnancy. The J gene is TRBJ2-1, the V gene TRBV5-1; 8 positions match TRBD2. This receptor was obtained from a female donor in good health, enrolled as a control in a pregnancy study. CDR3 sequence: CASSREGQDEQFF. CDR3 in DNA: TGCGCCAGCAGCCGGGAGGGGCAGGATGAGCAGTTCTTC.